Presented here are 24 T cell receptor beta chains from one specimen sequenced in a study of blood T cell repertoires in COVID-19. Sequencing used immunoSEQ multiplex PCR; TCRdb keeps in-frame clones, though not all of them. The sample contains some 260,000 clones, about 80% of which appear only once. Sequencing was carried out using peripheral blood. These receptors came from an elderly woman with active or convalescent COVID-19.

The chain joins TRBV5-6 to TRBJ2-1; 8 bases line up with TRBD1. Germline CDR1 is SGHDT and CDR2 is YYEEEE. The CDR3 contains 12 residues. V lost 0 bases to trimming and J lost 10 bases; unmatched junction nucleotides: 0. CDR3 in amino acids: CASSLGTGEQFF. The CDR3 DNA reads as TGTGCCAGCAGCTTGGGGACAGGGGAGCAGTTCTTC.

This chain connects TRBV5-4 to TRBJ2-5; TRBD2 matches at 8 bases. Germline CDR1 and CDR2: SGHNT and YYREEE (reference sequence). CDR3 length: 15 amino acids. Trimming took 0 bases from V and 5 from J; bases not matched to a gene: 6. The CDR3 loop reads CASSLAGSSGETQYF. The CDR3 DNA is TGTGCCAGCAGCTTGGCCGGTTCTAGCGGGGAGACCCAGTACTTC.

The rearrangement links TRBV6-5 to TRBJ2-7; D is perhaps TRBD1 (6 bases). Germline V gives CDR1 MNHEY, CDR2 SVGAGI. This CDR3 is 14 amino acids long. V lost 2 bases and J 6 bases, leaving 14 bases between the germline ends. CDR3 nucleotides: TGTGCCAGCAGTTACCTACAGGGAAAGGGCGAGCAGTACTTC. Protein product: CASSYLQGKGEQYF.

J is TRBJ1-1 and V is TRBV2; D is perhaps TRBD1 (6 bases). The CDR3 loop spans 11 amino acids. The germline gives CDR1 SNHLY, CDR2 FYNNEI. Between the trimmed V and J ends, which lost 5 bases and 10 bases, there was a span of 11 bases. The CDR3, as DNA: TGTGCCAGCAGTACAGGGATCCGAGCTTTCTTT. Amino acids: CASSTGIRAFF.

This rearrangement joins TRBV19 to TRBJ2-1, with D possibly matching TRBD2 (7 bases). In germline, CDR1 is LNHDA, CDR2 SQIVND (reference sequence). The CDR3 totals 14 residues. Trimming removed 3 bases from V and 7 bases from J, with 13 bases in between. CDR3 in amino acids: CASSIGGGLNEQFF. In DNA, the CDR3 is TGTGCCAGTAGTATTGGGGGGGGCTTAAATGAGCAGTTCTTC.

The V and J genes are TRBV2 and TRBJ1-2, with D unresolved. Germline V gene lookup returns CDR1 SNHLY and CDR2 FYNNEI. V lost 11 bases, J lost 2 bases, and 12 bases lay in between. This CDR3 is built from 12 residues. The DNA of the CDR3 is TGTGCCGGTAGAGGAGGGAACTATGGCTACACCTTC. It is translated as CAGRGGNYGYTF.

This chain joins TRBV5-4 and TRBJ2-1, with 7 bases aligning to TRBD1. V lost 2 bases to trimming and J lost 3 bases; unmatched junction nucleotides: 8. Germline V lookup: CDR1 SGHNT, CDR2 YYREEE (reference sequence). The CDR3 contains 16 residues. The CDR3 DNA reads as TGTGCCAGCAGCTTCCCCCGTACAGGGGTCTACAATGAGCAGTTCTTC. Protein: CASSFPRTGVYNEQFF.

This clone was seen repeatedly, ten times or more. DNA for the CDR3: TGTGCCAGCAGTTCCTTGAACCAGGTAGAAGCTGAAAAACTGTTTTTT. Translated, it gives CASSSLNQVEAEKLFF. The chain links TRBV27 to TRBJ1-4; D uncertain. Trimming removed 4 bases at V and 7 bases at J, with 19 bases between. The germline CDR1 and CDR2 sequences are MNHEY and SMNVEV (reference sequence). The length of the CDR3 is 16 residues.

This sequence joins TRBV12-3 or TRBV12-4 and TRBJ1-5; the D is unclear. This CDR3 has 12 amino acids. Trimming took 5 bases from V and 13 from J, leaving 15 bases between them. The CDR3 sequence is CASSANSGIQHF. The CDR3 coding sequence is TGTGCCAGCAGTGCCAACTCGGGGATTCAGCATTTT.

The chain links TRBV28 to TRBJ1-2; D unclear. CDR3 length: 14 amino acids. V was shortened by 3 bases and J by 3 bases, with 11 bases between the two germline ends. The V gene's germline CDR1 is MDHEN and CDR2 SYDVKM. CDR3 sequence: CASSFLDEDYGYTF. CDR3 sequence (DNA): TGTGCCAGCAGTTTCCTCGACGAGGACTATGGCTACACCTTC.

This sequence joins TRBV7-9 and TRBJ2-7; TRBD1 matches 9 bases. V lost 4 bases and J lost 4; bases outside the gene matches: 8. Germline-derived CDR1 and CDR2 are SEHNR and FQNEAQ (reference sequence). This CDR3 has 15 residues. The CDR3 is CASSSWTGASYEQYF. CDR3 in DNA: TGTGCCAGCAGCTCTTGGACAGGGGCGTCTTACGAGCAGTACTTC.

The CDR3 sequence: CASSPLQGEKLFF. In DNA, the CDR3 is TGTGCCAGCAGCCCACTACAGGGAGAAAAACTGTTTTTT. J is TRBJ1-4 and V is TRBV7-8; D perhaps matches TRBD1 (6 bases). V lost 5 bases and J lost 8, with 12 bases in between. Per the germline V gene, CDR1 is SGHVS and CDR2 is FQNEAQ. The CDR3 contains 13 residues.

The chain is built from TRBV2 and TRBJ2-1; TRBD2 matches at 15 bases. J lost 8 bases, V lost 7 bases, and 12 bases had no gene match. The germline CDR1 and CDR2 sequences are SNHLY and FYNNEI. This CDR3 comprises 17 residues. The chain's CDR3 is CASIQWTSGGALDEQFF. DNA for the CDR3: TGTGCCAGCATTCAGTGGACTAGCGGGGGGGCCCTGGATGAGCAGTTCTTC. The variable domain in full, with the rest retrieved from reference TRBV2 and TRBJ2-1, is EPEVTQTPSHQVTQMGQEVILRCVPISNHLYFYWYRQILGQKVEFLVSFYNNEISEKSEIFDDQFSVERPDGSNFTLKIRSTKLEDSAMYFCASIQWTSGGALDEQFFGPGTRLTVL.

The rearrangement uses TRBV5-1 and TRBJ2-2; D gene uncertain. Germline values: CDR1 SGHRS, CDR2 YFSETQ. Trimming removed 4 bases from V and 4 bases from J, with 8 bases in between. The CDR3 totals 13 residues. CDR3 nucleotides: TGCGCCAGCAGCCCCACCGGCACCGGGGAGCTGTTTTTT. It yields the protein CASSPTGTGELFF.

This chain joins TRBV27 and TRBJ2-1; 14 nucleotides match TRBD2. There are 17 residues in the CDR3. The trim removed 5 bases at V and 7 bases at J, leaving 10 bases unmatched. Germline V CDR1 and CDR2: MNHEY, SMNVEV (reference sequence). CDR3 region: CASSRNAGTSGGNEQFF. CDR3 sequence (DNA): TGTGCCAGCAGTCGCAACGCCGGGACTAGCGGGGGAAATGAGCAGTTCTTC.

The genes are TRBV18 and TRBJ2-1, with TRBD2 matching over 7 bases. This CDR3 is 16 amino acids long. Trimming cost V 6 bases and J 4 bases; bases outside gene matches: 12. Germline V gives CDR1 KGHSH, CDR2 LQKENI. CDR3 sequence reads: CASSGRISSQYNEQFF. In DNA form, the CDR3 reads TGTGCCAGCTCCGGGAGGATTTCTAGCCAATACAATGAGCAGTTCTTC.

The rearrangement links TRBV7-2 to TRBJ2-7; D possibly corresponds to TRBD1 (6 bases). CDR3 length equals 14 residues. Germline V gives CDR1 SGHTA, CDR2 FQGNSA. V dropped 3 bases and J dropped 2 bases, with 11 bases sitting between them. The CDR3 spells CASSFTTGTYEQYF. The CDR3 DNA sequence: TGTGCCAGCAGCTTCACGACAGGCACCTACGAGCAGTACTTC.

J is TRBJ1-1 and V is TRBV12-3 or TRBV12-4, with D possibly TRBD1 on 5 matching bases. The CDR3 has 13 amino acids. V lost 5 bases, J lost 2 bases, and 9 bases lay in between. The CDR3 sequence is CASSLTANTEAFF. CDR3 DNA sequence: TGTGCCAGCAGTCTGACAGCTAACACTGAAGCTTTCTTT.

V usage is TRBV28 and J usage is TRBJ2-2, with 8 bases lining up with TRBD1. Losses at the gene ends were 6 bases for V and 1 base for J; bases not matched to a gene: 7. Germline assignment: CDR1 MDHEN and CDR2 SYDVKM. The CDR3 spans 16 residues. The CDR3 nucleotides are TGTGCCAGCAGATCCACCGGGACAGGGAACACCGGGGAGCTGTTTTTT. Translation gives CASRSTGTGNTGELFF.

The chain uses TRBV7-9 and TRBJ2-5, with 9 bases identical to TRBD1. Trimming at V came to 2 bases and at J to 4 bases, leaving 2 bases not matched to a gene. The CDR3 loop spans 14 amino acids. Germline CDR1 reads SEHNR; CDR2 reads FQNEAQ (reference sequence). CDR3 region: CASSLPTGGETQYF. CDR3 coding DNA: TGTGCCAGCAGCTTACCGACAGGGGGAGAGACCCAGTACTTC.

CDR3 in DNA: TGTGCCAGCAGCTCCCGGGGGGGCGTTGAAAAACTGTTTTTT. Its protein product is CASSSRGGVEKLFF. The V and J genes are TRBV11-2 and TRBJ1-4, with a possible D match to TRBD1 (6 bases). The germline V gene encodes CDR1 SGHAT and CDR2 FQNNGV. With 4 bases removed from V and 7 bases from J, the gap between germline ends came to 13 bases. The CDR3 is 14 amino acids.

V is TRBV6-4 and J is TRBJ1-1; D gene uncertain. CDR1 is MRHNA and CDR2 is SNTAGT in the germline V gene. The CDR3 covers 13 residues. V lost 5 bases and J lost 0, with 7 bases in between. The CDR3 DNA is TGTGCCAGCAGTCGGGATTTGAACACTGAAGCTTTCTTT. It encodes CASSRDLNTEAFF.

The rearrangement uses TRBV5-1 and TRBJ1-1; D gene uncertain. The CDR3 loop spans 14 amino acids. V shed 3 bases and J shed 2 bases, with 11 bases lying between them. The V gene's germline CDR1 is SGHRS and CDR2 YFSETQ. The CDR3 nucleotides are TGCGCCAGCAGCTCCCTAAACAGTAACACTGAAGCTTTCTTT. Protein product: CASSSLNSNTEAFF. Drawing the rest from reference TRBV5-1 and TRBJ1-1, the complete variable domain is KAGVTQTPRYLIKTRGQQVTLSCSPISGHRSVSWYQQTPGQGLQFLFEYFSETQRNKGNFPGRFSGRQFSNSRSEMNVSTLELGDSALYLCASSSLNSNTEAFFGQGTRLTVV.

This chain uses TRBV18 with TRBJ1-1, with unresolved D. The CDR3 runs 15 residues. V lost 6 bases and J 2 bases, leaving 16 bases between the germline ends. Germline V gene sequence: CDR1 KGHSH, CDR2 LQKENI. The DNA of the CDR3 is TGTGCCAGCTCTCCCATGCCTGCGGGCAACACTGAAGCTTTCTTT. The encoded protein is CASSPMPAGNTEAFF.